Below, 26 T cell receptor beta chains from the same sample are listed, as sequenced in a study of blood T cell repertoires in COVID-19. Assay used: immunoSEQ multiplex PCR; TCRdb lists only in-frame clones, some missing. The data show more than 30,000 clones, around 86% seen once. Specimen: peripheral blood. Receptor source: a man aged 45-60 years with active or convalescent COVID-19.

V usage is TRBV7-2 and J usage is TRBJ2-1; 7 nucleotides agree with TRBD1. V lost 1 base, J lost 1 base, and 1 base stayed unmatched. Germline V gene sequence: CDR1 SGHTA, CDR2 FQGNSA. CDR3 length: 15 residues. The CDR3 nucleotides read TGTGCCAGCAGCTTAGACAGGGGTTCCTACAATGAGCAGTTCTTC. It translates to CASSLDRGSYNEQFF.

The chain has TRBV5-1 and TRBJ1-2; 7 nucleotides line up with TRBD1. Trimming removed 0 bases from V and 3 bases from J; junction bases left unmatched: 2. Germline values: CDR1 SGHRS, CDR2 YFSETQ. This CDR3 has 14 amino acids. The CDR3 DNA sequence: TGCGCCAGCAGCTTGGGGCAGGGGGACTATGGCTACACCTTC. It yields the protein CASSLGQGDYGYTF.

This clone was recorded only once. The chain uses TRBV19 and TRBJ1-6; a weak D match, TRBD1 (5 bases). Germline-derived CDR1 and CDR2 are LNHDA and SQIVND (reference sequence). The CDR3 loop spans 14 amino acids. Trimming took off 2 bases at V and 7 bases at J, with 9 bases between the two ends. The CDR3 sequence: CASSIRGENSPLHF. CDR3 coding DNA: TGTGCCAGTAGTATAAGGGGCGAAAATTCACCCCTCCACTTT.

The chain combines TRBV7-2 with TRBJ2-1; 11 nucleotides match TRBD2. The CDR3 totals 17 residues. Trimming cost V 5 bases and J 3 bases; bases outside gene matches: 9. Germline V gives CDR1 SGHTA, CDR2 FQGNSA. CDR3 DNA sequence: TGTGCCAGCAGCCTGACGACTAGCGGGACTCTCTACAATGAGCAGTTCTTC. Its translation is CASSLTTSGTLYNEQFF.

This sequence joins TRBV28 and TRBJ1-4; the D is unclear. CDR3 length equals 13 residues. CDR1 is MDHEN, CDR2 SYDVKM, per germline. V was clipped by 8 bases and J by 0 bases, with 7 bases between them. The CDR3 nucleotides are TGTGCCAGCGCCAGGACAACTAATGAAAAACTGTTTTTT. Translating gives CASARTTNEKLFF.

This chain joins TRBV28 and TRBJ2-7; D may be TRBD2 (5 bases). This CDR3 is built from 16 residues. CDR1 is MDHEN and CDR2 is SYDVKM in the germline V gene. V was pared by 2 bases and J by 5 bases, with 19 bases between. The DNA of the CDR3 is TGTGCCAGCAGTTTAAACACGGGATCCGGTATCCACGAGCAGTACTTC. Translation: CASSLNTGSGIHEQYF.

This chain joins TRBV3-1 (or the pseudogene TRBV3-2) and TRBJ1-3; D is possibly TRBD1 (6 bases). The CDR3 has 14 amino acids. Germline V gene data show CDR1 as LGHDT and CDR2 as YNNKEL (reference sequence). V gave up 0 bases and J gave up 7 bases, with 10 bases separating them. The CDR3 sequence: CASSQEGGRNTIYF. The CDR3 DNA follows: TGTGCCAGCAGCCAAGAGGGGGGGCGGAACACCATATATTTT.

The chain uses TRBV7-3 and TRBJ2-1, with TRBD2 as a possible D gene (6 bases). CDR3 length equals 13 residues. CDR1 is SGHTA, CDR2 FQGTGA, per germline. Trimming took off 5 bases at V and 8 bases at J, with 13 bases between the two ends. CDR3 amino acids: CASSLQGGDEQFF. The DNA of the CDR3 is TGTGCCAGCAGCCTCCAAGGAGGGGATGAGCAGTTCTTC.

The CDR3 region has the DNA TGTGCCAGCAGTTACGGGACAGTCTATGGCTACACCTTC. Its translation: CASSYGTVYGYTF. V gene TRBV6-5 combines with J gene TRBJ1-2, with 7 bases aligning to TRBD1. CDR3 size: 13 residues. The J segment lost 4 bases and the V segment lost 2 bases, leaving 1 base of the junction unmatched. Germline V gene lookup returns CDR1 MNHEY and CDR2 SVGAGI.

In regard to this clone: The sample contains more than one DNA sequence encoding this CDR3. This chain links TRBV5-6 with TRBJ1-2; D gene unclear. Germline loops: CDR1 SGHDT, CDR2 YYEEEE. The V end was cut by 0 bases, the J end by 3 bases, with 6 bases between. There are 13 residues in the CDR3. The CDR3 region is CASSLGTDYGYTF. The CDR3 region has the DNA TGTGCCAGCAGCTTGGGTACGGACTATGGCTACACCTTC.

This chain uses TRBV2 with TRBJ1-1, with D possibly being TRBD1 (6 bases). Germline loops: CDR1 SNHLY, CDR2 FYNNEI. V lost 2 bases and J lost 4, with 14 bases in between. This CDR3 is 15 amino acids long. CDR3 protein: CASSEQGPGVTEAFF. The CDR3 nucleotides read TGTGCCAGCAGTGAACAGGGGCCTGGGGTCACTGAAGCTTTCTTT.

The chain couples TRBV2 to TRBJ1-6, with D unresolved. This CDR3 region has 14 residues. Deletions cut 10 bases from V and 6 bases from J, with 16 bases between. CDR1 is SNHLY, CDR2 FYNNEI, per germline. CDR3 residues: CATLMVASNSPLHF. Here the CDR3 DNA reads TGTGCCACCCTGATGGTGGCTAGTAATTCACCCCTCCACTTT.

The chain links TRBV9 to TRBJ1-1; possibly TRBD1 for D (5 bases). V was clipped by 0 bases and J by 3 bases, with 9 bases between them. Germline CDR1 is SGDLS and CDR2 is YYNGEE. The CDR3 has 14 residues. CDR3 nucleotides: TGTGCCAGCAGCGTAGTGGGCAGGGACACTGAAGCTTTCTTT. Its translation is CASSVVGRDTEAFF.

The chain is built from TRBV5-6 and TRBJ2-3; 8 bases line up with TRBD1. The CDR3 runs 15 residues. Germline assignment: CDR1 SGHDT and CDR2 YYEEEE. V lost 4 bases, J lost 5 bases, and 9 bases stayed unmatched. Here the CDR3 DNA reads TGTGCCAGCAGCAAAGACAGGGGACAAATAGATACGCAGTATTTT. Translating it yields CASSKDRGQIDTQYF.

The chain joins TRBV7-9 to TRBJ1-5; D is unclear. There are 13 residues in the CDR3. In germline, CDR1 is SEHNR, CDR2 FQNEAQ (reference sequence). The V end was cut by 3 bases, the J end by 3 bases, with 6 bases between. The CDR3 DNA is TGTGCCAGCAGCTTGGAGAACAATCAGCCCCAGCATTTT. This translates into CASSLENNQPQHF.

This chain connects TRBV11-2 to TRBJ2-7; D is possibly TRBD1 (6 bases). The V end was cut by 4 bases, the J end by 0 bases, with 13 bases between. The V gene's germline CDR1 is SGHAT and CDR2 FQNNGV. This CDR3 comprises 15 residues. DNA for the CDR3: TGTGCCAGCAGCTCCCCGTACAGGGCCTCCTACGAGCAGTACTTC. It encodes CASSSPYRASYEQYF.

The chain uses TRBV6-5 and TRBJ1-5; TRBD1 agrees at 8 bases. V gave up 6 bases and J gave up 2 bases; unmatched junction bases: 6. The CDR3 runs 15 residues. Germline-derived CDR1 and CDR2 are MNHEY and SVGAGI. CDR3 coding DNA: TGTGCCAGCAGGGGACAGGCGGGGGGCAATCAGCCCCAGCATTTT. Protein sequence: CASRGQAGGNQPQHF.

This clone showed up just once. The gene calls are TRBV11-2 and TRBJ2-7; 11 bases match TRBD2. Germline trimming cut 5 bases from V and 4 bases from J; bases unmatched to any gene: 7. Germline values: CDR1 SGHAT, CDR2 FQNNGV. The CDR3 loop spans 15 amino acids. CDR3 amino acids: CASSPLAGDEYEQYF. The CDR3 DNA reads as TGTGCCAGCAGCCCACTAGCGGGAGACGAGTACGAGCAGTACTTC.

This chain joins TRBV18 and TRBJ2-2; 8 nucleotides agree with TRBD1. Germline trimming cut 0 bases from V and 1 base from J; bases unmatched to any gene: 4. Germline V gives CDR1 KGHSH, CDR2 LQKENI. This CDR3 is built from 17 residues. CDR3 in DNA: TGTGCCAGCTCACCACCTACAGGGACAGGGAACACCGGGGAGCTGTTTTTT. Its translation is CASSPPTGTGNTGELFF.

V gene TRBV5-6 combines with J gene TRBJ2-2; 7 positions match TRBD1. Germline V gene data show CDR1 as SGHDT and CDR2 as YYEEEE. V dropped 4 bases and J dropped 2; count of bases not matched to a gene: 8. The CDR3 has 16 residues. CDR3 in amino acids: CASSDPGQINTGELFF. The CDR3 DNA reads as TGTGCCAGCAGCGATCCGGGACAGATAAACACCGGGGAGCTGTTTTTT.

The rearrangement uses TRBV3-1 (or the pseudogene TRBV3-2) and TRBJ1-3, with TRBD1 matching 7 bases. The CDR3 is 15 residues long. In germline, CDR1 is LGHDT, CDR2 YNNKEL (reference sequence). After removal of 4 bases from V and 4 bases from J, the junction contained 7 bases not matched to a gene. The CDR3 sequence: CASSPGSGGGNTIYF. The CDR3 DNA sequence: TGTGCCAGCAGCCCCGGCTCAGGGGGAGGAAACACCATATATTTT.

The CDR3 loop is CASSKGTVYNYGYTF. The CDR3 DNA sequence: TGTGCCAGCAGCAAAGGGACAGTCTATAACTATGGCTACACCTTC. This chain connects TRBV21-1 to TRBJ1-2; no check of the table's D call, TRBD1, against the DNA was made. TRBV21-1 is annotated as a pseudogene. This CDR3 contains 15 residues.

The chain has TRBV11-2 and TRBJ1-2, with D tentatively TRBD1 (6 bases). V lost 2 bases and J 2 bases, leaving 18 bases between the germline ends. Germline CDR1 SGHAT, CDR2 FQNNGV. The CDR3 runs to 17 residues. The CDR3: CASSLRPVIQGNYGYTF. The CDR3 bases are TGTGCCAGCAGCTTACGACCAGTTATTCAGGGGAACTATGGCTACACCTTC.

The chain has TRBV10-2 and TRBJ1-1; 9 bases fit TRBD1. Trimming at V came to 7 bases and at J to 6 bases, leaving 9 bases not matched to a gene. Germline CDR1 reads WSHSY; CDR2 reads SAAADI. The CDR3 has 14 amino acids. The CDR3: CASIRDRVAPEAFF. The CDR3 bases are TGCGCCAGCATCCGGGACAGGGTAGCTCCTGAAGCTTTCTTT.

This chain's CDR3 is CASSVQGNTGELFF. In DNA form, the CDR3 reads TGTGCCAGCAGCGTACAGGGAAACACCGGGGAGCTGTTTTTT. J is TRBJ2-2 and V is TRBV7-3, with D possibly TRBD1 on 6 matching bases. The germline gives CDR1 SGHTA, CDR2 FQGTGA. Trimming left V 5 bases short and J 2 bases short, with 9 bases between. The CDR3 spans 14 residues.

V and J are TRBV7-3 and TRBJ1-2; TRBD1 might be the D (5 bases). Trimming left V 5 bases short and J 8 bases short, with 15 bases between. The CDR3 totals 13 residues. Germline loops: CDR1 SGHTA, CDR2 FQGTGA. CDR3 coding DNA: TGTGCCAGCAGCCCAAGCAGGGAACGGGGCTACACCTTC. Its translation is CASSPSRERGYTF.